These T cell receptor beta chains were read from a single sample in a study of shared clonotypes between healthy human individuals. Profiling relied on immunoSEQ multiplex PCR, and the TCRdb table lists in-frame clones only, not all of them. The sample has approximately 2,200,000 clones, about 93% seen once. Sequencing used naive CD8+ T cells from PBMCs. These receptors were collected from a man younger than 30 in good health. Some clones in this sample may be carry-over from other donors' samples. The CDR3 runs from the conserved cysteine through the conserved F or W. Each record gives: D gene, V gene, J gene, CDR3 length, clone size, CDR3 DNA, CDR3 protein. The D gene is left open where the match is weak. Expanded clones are given a class, and other clones once, few, many or no size at all.

D gene: NA; V gene: TRBV19; J gene: TRBJ2-3; CDR3 length: 15; clone size: NA; CDR3 DNA: TGTGCCAGTAGTATCGCAGCACGGAGAACAGATACGCAGTATTTT; CDR3 protein: CASSIAARRTDTQYF
D gene: NA; V gene: TRBV9; J gene: TRBJ1-2; CDR3 length: 14; clone size: NA; CDR3 DNA: TGTGCCAGCAGCGTAGGGGGAGGGAACTATGGCTACACCTTC; CDR3 protein: CASSVGGGNYGYTF
D gene: TRBD2; V gene: TRBV13; J gene: TRBJ2-5; CDR3 length: 14; clone size: NA; CDR3 DNA: TGTGCCAGCAGCTCAAGGGAGGGAAGAGAGACCCAGTACTTC; CDR3 protein: CASSSREGRETQYF
D gene: NA; V gene: TRBV27; J gene: TRBJ2-7; CDR3 length: 14; clone size: NA; CDR3 DNA: TGTGCCAGCAGTCCGACCGGGCCCTCCTACGAGCAGTACTTC; CDR3 protein: CASSPTGPSYEQYF
D gene: NA; V gene: TRBV27; J gene: TRBJ1-1; CDR3 length: 16; clone size: NA; CDR3 DNA: TGTGCCAGCAGTTTTACGACAGGAATCATGAACACTGAAGCTTTCTTT; CDR3 protein: CASSFTTGIMNTEAFF
D gene: NA; V gene: TRBV2; J gene: TRBJ2-5; CDR3 length: 16; clone size: NA; CDR3 DNA: TGTGCCAGCAGTGAAGCGTGGGCCTCGGGGCAAGAGACCCAGTACTTC; CDR3 protein: CASSEAWASGQETQYF
D gene: TRBD2; V gene: TRBV7-2; J gene: TRBJ2-1; CDR3 length: 16; clone size: NA; CDR3 DNA: TGTGCCAGCAGTCCCATAGCTAGCGGGAGTTACAATGAGCAGTTCTTC; CDR3 protein: CASSPIASGSYNEQFF
D gene: NA; V gene: TRBV29-1; J gene: TRBJ1-1; CDR3 length: 13; clone size: NA; CDR3 DNA: TGCAGCGTTCCGGGCCCCCGGGGGACTGAAGCTTTCTTT; CDR3 protein: CSVPGPRGTEAFF
D gene: NA; V gene: TRBV7-8; J gene: TRBJ2-3; CDR3 length: 14; clone size: NA; CDR3 DNA: TGTGCCAGCCTCCCCCAAGACCTTGGAAATACGCAGTATTTT; CDR3 protein: CASLPQDLGNTQYF
D gene: NA; V gene: TRBV5-6; J gene: TRBJ2-7; CDR3 length: 13; clone size: NA; CDR3 DNA: TGTGCCAGCAGCTTGGAGAGAGCCTACGAGCAGTACTTC; CDR3 protein: CASSLERAYEQYF
D gene: TRBD1; V gene: TRBV29-1; J gene: TRBJ2-7; CDR3 length: 12; clone size: NA; CDR3 DNA: TGCAGCGGGGTCGGGACAGCCAACGAGCAGTACTTC; CDR3 protein: CSGVGTANEQYF
D gene: TRBD2; V gene: TRBV18; J gene: TRBJ2-3; CDR3 length: 18; clone size: NA; CDR3 DNA: TGTGCCAGCTCACCCCCCCCCGGGGTTAGCGGGAGCGCAGATACGCAGTATTTT; CDR3 protein: CASSPPPGVSGSADTQYF
D gene: NA; V gene: TRBV10-3; J gene: TRBJ2-7; CDR3 length: 11; clone size: NA; CDR3 DNA: TGTGCCATCAGCTCTTCGTACGAGCAGTACTTC; CDR3 protein: CAISSSYEQYF
D gene: NA; V gene: TRBV7-2; J gene: TRBJ2-7; CDR3 length: 15; clone size: NA; CDR3 DNA: TGTGCCAGCAGCTACCCTTTGGGGGGCTCCTACGAGCAGTACTTC; CDR3 protein: CASSYPLGGSYEQYF
D gene: NA; V gene: TRBV13; J gene: TRBJ2-7; CDR3 length: 14; clone size: NA; CDR3 DNA: TGTGCCAGCAGCACCCGGGACTTGTCCTACGAGCAGTACTTC; CDR3 protein: CASSTRDLSYEQYF
D gene: TRBD1; V gene: TRBV5-6; J gene: TRBJ2-6; CDR3 length: 17; clone size: NA; CDR3 DNA: TGTGCCAGCAGCAAAGGACAGGGTGGCGCTGGGGCCAACGTCCTGACTTTC; CDR3 protein: CASSKGQGGAGANVLTF
D gene: NA; V gene: TRBV9; J gene: TRBJ2-1; CDR3 length: 17; clone size: once; CDR3 DNA: TGTGCCAGCAGCGTAGGGGCGGGTGGGGCCACCTACAATGAGCAGTTCTTC; CDR3 protein: CASSVGAGGATYNEQFF
D gene: NA; V gene: TRBV27; J gene: TRBJ1-5; CDR3 length: 14; clone size: NA; CDR3 DNA: TGTGCCAGCAGTTTATTGGCCGAGGGACAGCCCCAGCATTTT; CDR3 protein: CASSLLAEGQPQHF
D gene: NA; V gene: TRBV2; J gene: TRBJ2-2; CDR3 length: 16; clone size: NA; CDR3 DNA: TGTGCCAGCAGGGCGGCAACCACCTATCACACCGGGGAGCTGTTTTTT; CDR3 protein: CASRAATTYHTGELFF
D gene: TRBD1; V gene: TRBV25-1; J gene: TRBJ1-5; CDR3 length: 16; clone size: NA; CDR3 DNA: TGTGCCAGCAGTGCCAAGGGACAGGGGAGCAATCAGCCCCAGCATTTT; CDR3 protein: CASSAKGQGSNQPQHF
D gene: TRBD1; V gene: TRBV9; J gene: TRBJ2-1; CDR3 length: 16; clone size: NA; CDR3 DNA: TGTGCCAGCAGCGGAAGCCGGGACAGGGGATACAATGAGCAGTTCTTC; CDR3 protein: CASSGSRDRGYNEQFF
D gene: TRBD2; V gene: TRBV7-6; J gene: TRBJ2-3; CDR3 length: 15; clone size: NA; CDR3 DNA: TGTGCCAGCAGCCCCGGGGCAGCGGGAGAGGATACGCAGTATTTT; CDR3 protein: CASSPGAAGEDTQYF
D gene: NA; V gene: TRBV19; J gene: TRBJ2-2; CDR3 length: 13; clone size: NA; CDR3 DNA: TGTGCCAGTAGAGGGGCCGGTCCGGTGGAGCTGTTTTTT; CDR3 protein: CASRGAGPVELFF
D gene: NA; V gene: TRBV2; J gene: TRBJ2-7; CDR3 length: 14; clone size: NA; CDR3 DNA: TGTGCCAGCACCGAAGGGGGGGCCGCCTACGAGCAGTACTTC; CDR3 protein: CASTEGGAAYEQYF
D gene: NA; V gene: TRBV7-9; J gene: TRBJ2-3; CDR3 length: 13; clone size: NA; CDR3 DNA: TGTGCCAGCAGCACACGAAGCAAGGATACGCAGTATTTT; CDR3 protein: CASSTRSKDTQYF
D gene: NA; V gene: TRBV9; J gene: TRBJ1-1; CDR3 length: 17; clone size: NA; CDR3 DNA: TGTGCCAGCAGCCCACCCTTGGAGGACTGGGAGAACACTGAAGCTTTCTTT; CDR3 protein: CASSPPLEDWENTEAFF
D gene: TRBD1; V gene: TRBV6-5; J gene: TRBJ1-2; CDR3 length: 15; clone size: NA; CDR3 DNA: TGTGCCAGCAGTTACTCGATTGGTGACAGGGATGGCTACACCTTC; CDR3 protein: CASSYSIGDRDGYTF
D gene: NA; V gene: TRBV5-1; J gene: TRBJ2-7; CDR3 length: 16; clone size: once; CDR3 DNA: TGCGCCAGCAGCTTGGGGGCGGGACAAACAACCTACGAGCAGTACTTC; CDR3 protein: CASSLGAGQTTYEQYF
D gene: NA; V gene: TRBV28; J gene: TRBJ2-5; CDR3 length: 16; clone size: NA; CDR3 DNA: TGTGCCAGCAGCCCTAAGGGACCAAATATACAAGAGACCCAGTACTTC; CDR3 protein: CASSPKGPNIQETQYF
D gene: TRBD1; V gene: TRBV7-9; J gene: TRBJ2-7; CDR3 length: 19; clone size: NA; CDR3 DNA: TGTGCCAGCAGCTCGCACAAGATCACCCGGGACAGGCGATCCTACGAGCAGTACTTC; CDR3 protein: CASSSHKITRDRRSYEQYF
D gene: NA; V gene: TRBV7-9; J gene: TRBJ2-3; CDR3 length: 15; clone size: NA; CDR3 DNA: TGTGCCAGCAGCGGAGGACAGGGAGGGACAGATACGCAGTATTTT; CDR3 protein: CASSGGQGGTDTQYF
D gene: NA; V gene: TRBV6-5; J gene: TRBJ2-7; CDR3 length: 11; clone size: NA; CDR3 DNA: TGTGCCAGCAGTTCGGGCTGGGAGCAGTACTTC; CDR3 protein: CASSSGWEQYF
D gene: NA; V gene: TRBV7-8; J gene: TRBJ2-2; CDR3 length: 17; clone size: NA; CDR3 DNA: TGTGCCAGCAGCCGACCGACCGACAGCAGCAACACCGGGGAGCTGTTTTTT; CDR3 protein: CASSRPTDSSNTGELFF
D gene: TRBD2; V gene: TRBV7-6; J gene: TRBJ2-3; CDR3 length: 17; clone size: NA; CDR3 DNA: TGTGCCAGCAGCCCCGGACTAGCGGGAGGGCCGGGAGATACGCAGTATTTT; CDR3 protein: CASSPGLAGGPGDTQYF
D gene: NA; V gene: TRBV5-6; J gene: TRBJ1-2; CDR3 length: 11; clone size: NA; CDR3 DNA: TGTGCCAGCAGTCAAGGACTTGGCTACACCTTC; CDR3 protein: CASSQGLGYTF
D gene: NA; V gene: TRBV5-6; J gene: TRBJ2-7; CDR3 length: 12; clone size: NA; CDR3 DNA: TGTGCCAGCAGCGTACATGGGGACGAGCAGTACTTC; CDR3 protein: CASSVHGDEQYF
D gene: NA; V gene: TRBV7-3; J gene: TRBJ1-1; CDR3 length: 13; clone size: NA; CDR3 DNA: TGTGCCAGCAGCCTATTTCAGGGCACTGAAGCTTTCTTT; CDR3 protein: CASSLFQGTEAFF
D gene: NA; V gene: TRBV29-1; J gene: TRBJ2-7; CDR3 length: 11; clone size: NA; CDR3 DNA: TGCAGCGTTGAAGGCAGCTACGAGCAGTACTTC; CDR3 protein: CSVEGSYEQYF
D gene: NA; V gene: TRBV7-9; J gene: TRBJ2-4; CDR3 length: 15; clone size: NA; CDR3 DNA: TGTGCCAGCAGCCGCCCCCGGGGGGCCAAAAACATTCAGTACTTC; CDR3 protein: CASSRPRGAKNIQYF
D gene: TRBD2; V gene: TRBV27; J gene: TRBJ2-5; CDR3 length: 15; clone size: NA; CDR3 DNA: TGTGCCAGCAGTTTCTCGACTAGCGGGAGAGAGACCCAGTACTTC; CDR3 protein: CASSFSTSGRETQYF
D gene: NA; V gene: TRBV7-9; J gene: TRBJ2-7; CDR3 length: 15; clone size: NA; CDR3 DNA: TGTGCCAGCAGCTTAGGGGCAGGGAGGTCCTACGAGCAGTACTTC; CDR3 protein: CASSLGAGRSYEQYF
D gene: NA; V gene: TRBV2; J gene: TRBJ1-2; CDR3 length: 13; clone size: NA; CDR3 DNA: TGTGCCAGCATGGATTTCAGGGGCAATGGCTACACCTTC; CDR3 protein: CASMDFRGNGYTF
D gene: TRBD1; V gene: TRBV7-8; J gene: TRBJ1-2; CDR3 length: 18; clone size: NA; CDR3 DNA: TGTGCCAGCAGCTTAGTCTTAAAGGGGACAGGGGGAATCTATGGCTACACCTTC; CDR3 protein: CASSLVLKGTGGIYGYTF
D gene: NA; V gene: TRBV28; J gene: TRBJ2-7; CDR3 length: 16; clone size: NA; CDR3 DNA: TGTGCCAGCAGTTTAATGCTTTATGATGCCGGGATCGAGCAGTACTTC; CDR3 protein: CASSLMLYDAGIEQYF
D gene: TRBD1; V gene: TRBV6-5; J gene: TRBJ2-5; CDR3 length: 14; clone size: NA; CDR3 DNA: TGTGCCAGCAGTTACTCGACAGGGCAAGAGACCCAGTACTTC; CDR3 protein: CASSYSTGQETQYF
D gene: TRBD1; V gene: TRBV5-1; J gene: TRBJ2-7; CDR3 length: 16; clone size: NA; CDR3 DNA: TGCGCCAGCAGCTACTCGGACAGGGGGCTCTCCTACGAGCAGTACTTC; CDR3 protein: CASSYSDRGLSYEQYF
D gene: NA; V gene: TRBV28; J gene: TRBJ1-2; CDR3 length: 12; clone size: NA; CDR3 DNA: TGTGCCAGCACCGGGGAGGAGGGCGGCTACACCTTC; CDR3 protein: CASTGEEGGYTF
D gene: NA; V gene: TRBV27; J gene: TRBJ2-7; CDR3 length: 12; clone size: NA; CDR3 DNA: TGTGCCAGCAGTTTGCTCCGGGGAGAGCAGTACTTC; CDR3 protein: CASSLLRGEQYF
D gene: TRBD1; V gene: TRBV6-5; J gene: TRBJ1-1; CDR3 length: 13; clone size: NA; CDR3 DNA: TGTGCCAGCAGTCTGACAGGGGCCACTGAAGCTTTCTTT; CDR3 protein: CASSLTGATEAFF
D gene: TRBD2; V gene: TRBV5-1; J gene: TRBJ2-1; CDR3 length: 17; clone size: NA; CDR3 DNA: TGCGCCAGCAGCTTGGCTGTCTCGGGACTAGTACTCAATGAGCAGTTCTTC; CDR3 protein: CASSLAVSGLVLNEQFF
D gene: NA; V gene: TRBV7-2; J gene: TRBJ2-4; CDR3 length: 13; clone size: NA; CDR3 DNA: TGTGCCAGCAGCGGGGGAGCCAAAAACATTCAGTACTTC; CDR3 protein: CASSGGAKNIQYF
D gene: TRBD2; V gene: TRBV7-3; J gene: TRBJ2-7; CDR3 length: 15; clone size: NA; CDR3 DNA: TGTGCCAGCAGCCCCCTGGCTAGCGGGATGGGTGAGCAGTACTTC; CDR3 protein: CASSPLASGMGEQYF
D gene: TRBD1; V gene: TRBV10-2; J gene: TRBJ1-2; CDR3 length: 12; clone size: NA; CDR3 DNA: TGCGCCAGCGGGCAGGGGGCATTCGGCTACACCTTC; CDR3 protein: CASGQGAFGYTF
D gene: NA; V gene: TRBV4-1; J gene: TRBJ1-1; CDR3 length: 17; clone size: NA; CDR3 DNA: TGCGCCAGCAGCCAAGACAGGCCCCCTCGCTTGAACACTGAAGCTTTCTTT; CDR3 protein: CASSQDRPPRLNTEAFF
D gene: TRBD2; V gene: TRBV19; J gene: TRBJ2-7; CDR3 length: 13; clone size: NA; CDR3 DNA: TGTGCCAGTAGTCGGACTAGCGGGAGTTTAGAGTACTTC; CDR3 protein: CASSRTSGSLEYF
D gene: NA; V gene: TRBV5-1; J gene: TRBJ1-1; CDR3 length: 18; clone size: NA; CDR3 DNA: TGCGCCAGCAGCTTAAGATCCAATTTACCAGACGGAGACACTGAAGCTTTCTTT; CDR3 protein: CASSLRSNLPDGDTEAFF
D gene: TRBD1; V gene: TRBV5-1; J gene: TRBJ2-7; CDR3 length: 14; clone size: NA; CDR3 DNA: TGCGCCAGCAGCAAGGACAGGAACCCCTACGAGCAGTACTTC; CDR3 protein: CASSKDRNPYEQYF